Presented here are 8 T cell receptor beta chains from one specimen sequenced in a study of response to subunit inactivated influenza vaccine. TCRdb re-derived calls from the RT-PCR reads in MiXCR, one entry per CDR3 protein. The profile covers 530,000 or so distinct CDR3 sequences, with 14% appearing a single time and around 10% taken by the ten largest. The source was PBMCs from blood, collected roughly 13 days after vaccination. These receptors were collected from a man aged 50 to 59 who received an inactivated influenza vaccine.

The CDR3 coding sequence is TGTGCCAGCAGCCACCACGGACTCATCTATAGCAATCAGCCCCAGCATTTT. The encoded protein is CASSHHGLIYSNQPQHF. This chain uses TRBV28 with TRBJ1-5; unclear D gene. In germline, CDR1 is MDHEN, CDR2 SYDVKM. Deletions cut 6 bases from V and 0 bases from J, with 18 bases between. The CDR3 loop spans 17 amino acids.

In this sample, this clonotype turned up many times. The CDR3 DNA sequence: TGCGCCAGCAGCCAATTAGGACAAGCCTACGAGCAGTACTTC. It codes for CASSQLGQAYEQYF. This sequence joins TRBV4-1 and TRBJ2-7, with a tentative D call TRBD1 (5 bases). Germline CDR1 MGHRA, CDR2 YSYEKL. This CDR3 has 14 amino acids. Trimming cost V 2 bases and J 2 bases, with 10 bases left between them.

This chain joins TRBV27 and TRBJ2-7; D call uncertain. The CDR3 contains 14 residues. CDR1 MNHEY and CDR2 SMNVEV come from the germline V gene (reference sequence). V was pared by 6 bases and J by 3 bases, with 15 bases between. DNA for the CDR3: TGTGCCAGCAGCCCCGGACGGGTAGACTACGAGCAGTACTTC. Translation gives CASSPGRVDYEQYF.

The chain employs TRBV10-3 and TRBJ1-5; 7 bases match TRBD1. Germline trimming cut 5 bases from V and 3 bases from J; bases unmatched to any gene: 4. Germline V gene data show CDR1 as ENHRY and CDR2 as SYGVKD. The CDR3 has 14 amino acids. CDR3 sequence: CAISLGQSNQPQHF. CDR3 nucleotide sequence: TGTGCCATCAGTCTGGGACAGTCCAATCAGCCCCAGCATTTT.

This clonotype came up many times. The V and J genes are TRBV28 and TRBJ2-7; 8 bases fit TRBD1. The CDR3 is made up of 13 amino acids. J was trimmed by 5 bases and V by 7 bases; bases with no gene match: 7. The germline V gene has CDR1 MDHEN and CDR2 SYDVKM. The CDR3 reads CASTGQGEDEQYF. The CDR3 bases are TGTGCCAGCACTGGACAGGGTGAGGACGAGCAGTACTTC.

The chain uses TRBV6-1 and TRBJ2-2, with D maybe TRBD1 (6 bases). V was clipped by 1 base and J by 6 bases, with 9 bases between them. The germline gives CDR1 MNHNS, CDR2 SASEGT. The CDR3 consists of 14 residues. CDR3 DNA sequence: TGTGCCAGCAGTGAAGGAGGGGGAGCCGGGGAGCTGTTTTTT. Protein product: CASSEGGGAGELFF.

This clonotype was counted a few times. The chain links TRBV7-9 to TRBJ2-3; no definite D call. The germline V gene encodes CDR1 SEHNR and CDR2 FQNEAQ (reference sequence). The CDR3 length is 14 residues. The V and J ends lost 5 bases and 5 bases respectively, with 14 bases between them. CDR3 in amino acids: CASSLLRELDTQYF. Here the CDR3 DNA reads TGTGCCAGCAGCCTACTACGAGAGTTAGATACGCAGTATTTT.

The V and J genes are TRBV7-2 and TRBJ2-5, with TRBD2 as a possible D gene (6 bases). V lost 3 bases and J 2 bases, leaving 16 bases between the germline ends. This CDR3 comprises 16 residues. The germline CDR1 and CDR2 sequences are SGHTA and FQGNSA. In DNA form, the CDR3 reads TGTGCCAGCAGCTTTTACCGCGGGACCCTGCAAGAGACCCAGTACTTC. Residues: CASSFYRGTLQETQYF.